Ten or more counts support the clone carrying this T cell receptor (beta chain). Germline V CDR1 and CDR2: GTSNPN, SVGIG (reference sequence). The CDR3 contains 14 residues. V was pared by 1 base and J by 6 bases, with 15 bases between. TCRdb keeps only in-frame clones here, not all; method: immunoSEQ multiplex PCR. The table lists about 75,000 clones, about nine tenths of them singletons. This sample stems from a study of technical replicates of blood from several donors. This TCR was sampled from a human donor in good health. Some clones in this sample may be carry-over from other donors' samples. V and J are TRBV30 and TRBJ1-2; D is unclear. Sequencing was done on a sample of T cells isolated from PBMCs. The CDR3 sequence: CAWSDGTRRNGYTF. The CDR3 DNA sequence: TGTGCCTGGAGTGATGGTACACGGAGGAATGGCTACACCTTC. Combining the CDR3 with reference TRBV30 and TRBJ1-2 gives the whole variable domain SQTIHQWPATLVQPVGSPLSLECTVEGTSNPNLYWYRQAAGRGLQLLFYSVGIGQISSEVPQNLSASRPQDRQFILSSKKLLLSDSGFYLCAWSDGTRRNGYTFGSGTRLTVV.